This record looks at one TCR beta chain sequence and its context. The antigen remains unidentified. Using quantitative 5'-RACE with molecular barcodes, the authors made TCR beta libraries. One entry per CDR3 protein results from TCRdb running MiXCR on the 5' RACE reads. The sample contains 750,000 to 850,000 distinct CDR3 sequences, 12% of which appear only once. The entry originates in a study of CD8 T cells in ankylosing spondylitis. Study-level results: Disease-linked clones, CD8+, were relatively rare in peripheral blood. Earlier work had already found some motif variants in reactive arthritis synovial fluid and blood. Matched ankylosing spondylitis synovial fluid reportedly contained a significantly enriched population of disease-linked clones. Seemingly distinctive of ankylosing spondylitis blood was a TCR beta motif formed by eight highly homologous variants.

The CDR3 totals 16 residues. The ends lost 6 bases at V and 6 bases at J; junction bases unmatched: 17. Per germline, CDR1 SGHAT and CDR2 FQNNGV. Sequenced material: blood, either unsorted or a sorted T cell fraction (not recorded which). The clonotype was recovered from a male donor with ankylosing spondylitis. The chain carries TRBV11-2 and TRBJ2-7; 7 bases align to TRBD1. This CDR3 reads CASSWGQPLTFGEQYF. The CDR3 DNA is TGTGCCAGCAGTTGGGGACAGCCACTAACTTTCGGCGAGCAGTACTTC.